This is a list of T cell receptor beta chains from one sample in a study of regulatory T cells in long-lasting Graves disease. TCRdb independently ran MiXCR on the multiplex PCR reads; one entry per CDR3 protein. The table shows over 300,000 distinct CDR3 sequences, with roughly a fifth occurring only once. Sequenced material: peripheral blood mononuclear cells (PBMCs), taken when the disease was refractory, from a patient treated with antithyroid drugs. The receptors shown here come from a female donor with Graves disease. Both conserved end residues are part of each CDR3. D genes are given only for firm matches. The listing skips clone size in some rows; elsewhere it reads once, few, many or a size class.

d_call	j_call	clone_size	v_call	cdr3_nt	cdr3_aa
-	TRBJ2-1	-	TRBV15	TGTGTCACCAGCTTACACTCTTCGACGGGCAATGAGCAGTTCTTC	CVTSLHSSTGNEQFF
-	TRBJ2-7	-	TRBV5-1	TGCGCCAGCAGCTTCGGGAGTTACGAGCAGCACTTC	CASSFGSYEQHF
-	TRBJ1-2	-	TRBV9	TGTGCCAGCAGCGTAGTATCCGGGCGCGGCTACACCTTC	CASSVVSGRGYTF
TRBD1	TRBJ1-2	many	TRBV19	TGTGCCAGTAGTTCACAGGGGGCCCAAACCTATGGCTACACCTTC	CASSSQGAQTYGYTF
TRBD2	TRBJ2-1	-	TRBV28	TGTGCCAGCAGTTTAATGGGACTAGCTAGGCAGCAGTTCTTC	CASSLMGLARQQFF
-	TRBJ1-1	many	TRBV28	TGTGCCAGCAGCATGCGGGGCCAGGGGAGGGGAGACACTGAAGCTTTCTTT	CASSMRGQGRGDTEAFF
TRBD1	TRBJ2-2	-	TRBV10-2	TGCGCCTCCAGCACAGGGACAGTGAAGAACACCGGGGAGCTGTTTTTT	CASSTGTVKNTGELFF
-	TRBJ2-7	few	TRBV28	TGTGCCAGCACTCACCCGGGTGGTGTTGGGGAGCAGTACTTC	CASTHPGGVGEQYF
-	TRBJ2-7	-	TRBV5-6	TGTGCCAGCAGCCCCCGGACGACCCCCAGCGAGCAGTACTTC	CASSPRTTPSEQYF
TRBD1	TRBJ1-1	-	TRBV14	TGTGCCAGCAGCCACCGGACAGGGCGGACTGAAGCTTTCTTT	CASSHRTGRTEAFF
TRBD1	TRBJ2-1	-	TRBV20-1	TGCAGTGCTAGATCTAAAGATCGGACAGGGGGCTTTGTTCGGTACAATGAGCAGTTCTTC	CSARSKDRTGGFVRYNEQFF
-	TRBJ1-6	few	TRBV12-3/TRBV12-4	TGTGCCAGCAGTTTAGGGGGAAACCGTCGGTCACCCCTCCACTTT	CASSLGGNRRSPLHF
-	TRBJ1-3	-	TRBV2	TGTGCCAGCGGGACCTCTGGAAACACCATATATTTT	CASGTSGNTIYF
-	TRBJ2-1	-	TRBV20-1	TGCAGTGCTAGATCGGGAGTCCTAAATGAGCAGTTCTTC	CSARSGVLNEQFF
TRBD1	TRBJ2-7	-	TRBV7-9	TGTGCCAGCAGCCGTACCGGGACAGGGGCCGGCGAGCAGTACTTC	CASSRTGTGAGEQYF
TRBD1	TRBJ1-4	few	TRBV20-1	TGCAGTGCTAACGGACAGGGGGGAAGACAAGAAAAACTGTTTTTT	CSANGQGGRQEKLFF
TRBD1	TRBJ2-5	-	TRBV20-1	TGCAATGCCCCACCGACAGGGGGCGTCGAGACCCAGTACTTC	CNAPPTGGVETQYF
-	TRBJ1-1	many	TRBV4-1	TGCGCCAGCAGCCAACCTTTGCGGGGTCCCATGAACACTGAAGCTTTCTTT	CASSQPLRGPMNTEAFF
TRBD1	TRBJ2-1	few	TRBV12-3/TRBV12-4	TGTGCCAGCAGTGCGGGACAGGGGTCGCATGAGCAGTTCTTC	CASSAGQGSHEQFF
TRBD1	TRBJ2-2	many	TRBV11-3	TGTGCCAGCAGCCCGGGGACAGGGAGAAGGACCAGGGAGCTGTTTTTT	CASSPGTGRRTRELFF
-	TRBJ1-2	many	TRBV2	TGTGCCAGCGGGTTACGGGGCTTAATAGGGGGCTACACCTTC	CASGLRGLIGGYTF
TRBD1	TRBJ1-2	-	TRBV6-9	TGTGCCAGCAGTTACACAGGGGGCGCGCCTGGCTACACCTTC	CASSYTGGAPGYTF
TRBD2	TRBJ2-5	many	TRBV2	TGTGCCAGCGATCCTAGCGGGGGGGCCGGCAAAGAGATGGCCCAGTACTTC	CASDPSGGAGKEMAQYF
-	TRBJ2-5	-	TRBV19	TGTGCCAGTAGTATTGGTGGCGGGAAAGAGACCCAGTACTTC	CASSIGGGKETQYF
-	TRBJ1-1	few	TRBV19	TGTGCCAGTAGTATCGGCCCCCAGGGGATTGCCGTAAACACTGAAGCTTTCTTT	CASSIGPQGIAVNTEAFF
TRBD1	TRBJ1-2	-	TRBV7-9	TGTGCCTATGTGGCAGGGGGCGATGGCTACACCTTC	CAYVAGGDGYTF
-	TRBJ2-5	-	TRBV4-2	TGTGCCAGCAGCCTCCAACGGACCGAGACCCAGTACTTC	CASSLQRTETQYF
-	TRBJ2-4	many	TRBV2	TGTGCCAGCAGTGATATGGGTCGAGACATTCAGTACTTC	CASSDMGRDIQYF
TRBD1	TRBJ1-2	-	TRBV7-2	TGTGCCAGCAGCCGACAGGGTATCTATGGCTACACCTTC	CASSRQGIYGYTF
TRBD1	TRBJ1-2	few	TRBV5-1	TGCGCCAGCAGCTGGCGGGGACAGAATGGCTACACCTTC	CASSWRGQNGYTF
-	TRBJ2-1	many	TRBV7-8	TGTGCCAGCAGCTTTTCAGGGCGCCCGCGAGAGCAGTTCTTC	CASSFSGRPREQFF
-	TRBJ1-4	-	TRBV19	TGTGCCAGTACAGACCTCCCAACTAATGAAAAACTGTTTTTT	CASTDLPTNEKLFF
-	TRBJ1-2	many	TRBV10-3	TGTGCCATCAGTGCGCCCGACCGTCCAGGCTACACCTTC	CAISAPDRPGYTF